These 19 T cell receptor beta chains came from one sample sequenced in a study of cytomegalovirus exposure and HLA in healthy donors. The PCR used 60 Vbeta and 13 Jbeta primers. TCRdb's copy holds only in-frame clones and misses some; the assay was immunoSEQ multiplex PCR. The sample has under 200,000 clones; roughly 80% are singletons. Sequencing input: PBMCs. These receptors all stem from a woman aged 40 to 50 in good health and CMV-seropositive.

The chain has TRBV2 and TRBJ2-7, with 14 bases matching TRBD2. Germline trimming cut 4 bases from V and 5 bases from J; bases unmatched to any gene: 7. The CDR3 is made up of 16 amino acids. The germline V gene encodes CDR1 SNHLY and CDR2 FYNNEI. The CDR3 DNA follows: TGTGCCAGCAGTGCGGGGACTAGCGGGAGTCCGCACGAGCAGTACTTC. Translated, it gives CASSAGTSGSPHEQYF.

Only one count was recorded for this clone. This chain uses TRBV6-5 with TRBJ2-3; D is perhaps TRBD1 (7 bases). Per germline, CDR1 MNHEY and CDR2 SVGAGI. The CDR3 has 15 residues. The ends were cut back, 6 bases at V and 0 bases at J, with 13 bases in the middle. The CDR3 region is CASSLSGGSTDTQYF. Written as DNA, the CDR3 is TGTGCCAGCAGCTTATCAGGGGGGAGCACAGATACGCAGTATTTT.

The chain carries TRBV28 and TRBJ2-6; D possibly corresponds to TRBD2 (6 bases). CDR1 and CDR2 (germline): MDHEN, SYDVKM. The V end was cut by 5 bases, the J end by 0 bases, with 17 bases between. CDR3 length: 18 residues. This CDR3 reads CASSPPPPGVSGANVLTF. The CDR3, as DNA: TGTGCCAGCAGTCCACCCCCTCCGGGAGTCTCTGGGGCCAACGTCCTGACTTTC.

This clone has a single count. This CDR3 reads CASSLAGRTDTQYF. In DNA form, the CDR3 reads TGCGCCAGCAGCTTAGCGGGACGCACAGATACGCAGTATTTT. This chain joins TRBV5-1 and TRBJ2-3; TRBD2 matches 7 bases. Germline assignment: CDR1 SGHRS and CDR2 YFSETQ. The CDR3 length is 14 residues. J gave up 1 base and V 2 bases, and 1 base lay outside the gene matches.

The gene calls are TRBV5-1 and TRBJ1-1, with D unclear. Germline lookup yields CDR1 SGHRS and CDR2 YFSETQ. This CDR3 has 15 amino acids. With 4 bases removed from V and 0 bases from J, the gap between germline ends came to 13 bases. CDR3: CASSASGPLNTEAFF. CDR3 nucleotide sequence: TGCGCCAGCAGCGCCAGTGGCCCCTTGAACACTGAAGCTTTCTTT.

This clone was counted a single time. The rearrangement links TRBV28 to TRBJ1-3; D is unresolved. V lost 4 bases to trimming and J lost 0 bases, with 10 bases between them. The CDR3 covers 15 residues. Germline CDR1 reads MDHEN; CDR2 reads SYDVKM. CDR3 DNA: TGTGCCAGCAGTTATCACGCGAGCTCTGGAAACACCATATATTTT. It specifies CASSYHASSGNTIYF.

The gene calls are TRBV12-5 and TRBJ1-1; 8 bases line up with TRBD1. V lost 1 base and J lost 5; bases outside the gene matches: 6. The CDR3 totals 15 residues. Germline V gene sequence: CDR1 LGHNT, CDR2 FRNRAP. The CDR3 coding sequence is TGTGCTAGTGGTTTGGACAGGGGGGCCGCAACTGAAGCTTTCTTT. Protein sequence: CASGLDRGAATEAFF. Based on the CDR3 plus reference TRBV12-5 and TRBJ1-1, the full variable domain is DARVTQTPRHKVTEMGQEVTMRCQPILGHNTVFWYRQTMMQGLELLAYFRNRAPLDDSGMPKDRFSAEMPDATLATLKIQPSEPRDSAVYFCASGLDRGAATEAFFGQGTRLTVV.

The chain joins TRBV5-1 to TRBJ2-3; TRBD2 might be the D (6 bases). Germline V gene sequence: CDR1 SGHRS, CDR2 YFSETQ. Trimming removed 3 bases at V and 5 bases at J, with 16 bases between. The CDR3 totals 15 residues. CDR3 in amino acids: CASSSSWGDLDTQYF. CDR3 DNA: TGCGCCAGCAGCTCCTCCTGGGGGGACCTAGATACGCAGTATTTT.

V usage is TRBV6-6 and J usage is TRBJ2-7, with D possibly TRBD1 on 6 matching bases. The CDR3 is 15 residues long. Germline V gene sequence: CDR1 MNHNY, CDR2 SVGAGI (reference sequence). Trimming stripped 5 bases from V and 2 bases from J, with 16 bases between. The CDR3, as DNA: TGTGCCAGCAGTCAAACCCGGGACATGCCCTACGAGCAGTACTTC. It codes for CASSQTRDMPYEQYF.

The chain recombines TRBV6-6 with TRBJ1-1; perhaps TRBD1 as D (5 bases). This CDR3 contains 13 residues. Germline lookup yields CDR1 MNHNY and CDR2 SVGAGI (reference sequence). With 8 bases removed from V and 1 base from J, the gap between germline ends came to 11 bases. The CDR3 nucleotides read TGTGCCAGCGGGCTGGGGCAGAACACTGAAGCTTTCTTT. Protein product: CASGLGQNTEAFF.

The chain couples TRBV7-6 to TRBJ2-7; 9 bases fit TRBD1. Germline V CDR1 and CDR2: SGHVS, FNYEAQ. Trimming removed 5 bases from V and 2 bases from J; junction bases left unmatched: 7. The CDR3 loop spans 15 amino acids. CDR3 DNA sequence: TGTGCCAGCAGCCCGACTGGACAGGGGCCCTACGAGCAGTACTTC. Its translation: CASSPTGQGPYEQYF.

Of note for this clone: Additional DNA sequences in this sample encode the identical CDR3. This chain joins TRBV11-3 and TRBJ2-1; 12 bases are a match to TRBD2. Germline CDR1 SGHNT, CDR2 YENEEA. This CDR3 is built from 15 residues. V gave up 5 bases and J gave up 4 bases; unmatched junction bases: 3. CDR3 DNA: TGTGCCAGCAGCCCAGGACTAGCGGGATACAATGAGCAGTTCTTC. This sequence encodes CASSPGLAGYNEQFF.

The chain employs TRBV7-9 and TRBJ2-1, with D perhaps matching TRBD1 (6 bases). Germline V gives CDR1 SEHNR, CDR2 FQNEAQ (reference sequence). The CDR3 length is 16 residues. V was clipped by 5 bases and J by 0 bases, with 14 bases between them. DNA for the CDR3: TGTGCCAGCAGCCCTCCCGACAGGAGCTCCTACAATGAGCAGTTCTTC. It encodes CASSPPDRSSYNEQFF.

This clone has a handful of counts. The CDR3 DNA reads TGTGCCAGTAGTAACAGCTACGAGCAGTACTTC. It yields the protein CASSNSYEQYF. The chain couples TRBV19 to TRBJ2-7; D is unresolved. The length of the CDR3 is 11 residues. Germline assignment: CDR1 LNHDA and CDR2 SQIVND (reference sequence). V was trimmed by 4 bases and J by 3 bases, leaving 4 bases between them.

The chain has TRBV19 and TRBJ2-7, with 7 bases identical to TRBD1. CDR3 length: 14 residues. Germline V CDR1 and CDR2: LNHDA, SQIVND (reference sequence). V shed 5 bases and J 0 bases; nucleotides not matched to a gene: 4. CDR3 bases: TGTGCCAGTAGTCCCGGGACAGTCTCCTACGAGCAGTACTTC. It yields the protein CASSPGTVSYEQYF.

The chain recombines TRBV18 with TRBJ2-5; 7 bases fit TRBD1. J lost 5 bases, V lost 2 bases, and 11 bases had no gene match. Germline V gives CDR1 KGHSH, CDR2 LQKENI. The CDR3 is 16 residues long. The CDR3 loop reads CASSPGTGRGTETQYF. DNA of the CDR3: TGTGCCAGCTCACCAGGGACGGGCAGGGGGACGGAGACCCAGTACTTC.

This clone has a single count. The V and J genes are TRBV19 and TRBJ2-3; TRBD2 matches 7 bases. Germline V gives CDR1 LNHDA, CDR2 SQIVND (reference sequence). The CDR3 sequence is 15 residues long. The junction had 8 bases not matched to a gene; V was cut back by 4 bases and J by 4 bases. The CDR3 DNA follows: TGTGCCAGTAGTACGCCGGGAGGTTCCGCAGATACGCAGTATTTT. This encodes CASSTPGGSADTQYF.

The V call is TRBV28, the J call TRBJ2-1; 12 bases fit TRBD2. V was pared by 6 bases and J by 1 base, with 4 bases of the junction left unmatched. The CDR3 consists of 16 residues. Germline V lookup: CDR1 MDHEN, CDR2 SYDVKM. The DNA of the CDR3 is TGTGCCAGCAGATTTCTAGCGGGAGGGTCCTACAATGAGCAGTTCTTC. This translates into CASRFLAGGSYNEQFF.

The V call is TRBV15, the J call TRBJ1-1; 7 bases align to TRBD1. The CDR3 is 13 residues long. Germline CDR1 LNHNV, CDR2 YYDKDF (reference sequence). V was clipped by 4 bases and J by 10 bases; unmatched bases: 9. CDR3 in amino acids: CATSKNLQGRAFF. The CDR3 DNA sequence: TGTGCCACCAGCAAAAACCTACAGGGGAGAGCTTTCTTT.